One and the same sample provided the 13 T cell receptor beta chains below, sequenced in a study of T-cell reconstitution after alpha-beta-depleted transplantation in children. Construction of the TCRbeta library involved unique molecular identifiers. TCRdb redid the calling of the PCR reads with MiXCR, one entry per CDR3 protein. The sample comprises about 610,000 distinct CDR3 sequences, more than 9% of which are singletons, and about 4.3% rests with the top ten. The sequencing used PBMCs from the stem cell graft donor, collected from the stem cell graft. The origin of the receptors is a human donor who donated a stem cell graft to a child with acute myeloid leukemia.

J is TRBJ2-2 and V is TRBV5-1, with 8 positions matching TRBD1. Germline V gives CDR1 SGHRS, CDR2 YFSETQ. J gave up 5 bases and V 4 bases, and 4 bases lay outside the gene matches. CDR3 length: 14 residues. The CDR3, as DNA: TGCGCCAGCAGCAGTCAGGGGGCGACCGGGGAGCTGTTTTTT. Translation gives CASSSQGATGELFF. Full variable domain (remainder filled in from reference TRBV5-1 and TRBJ2-2): KAGVTQTPRYLIKTRGQQVTLSCSPISGHRSVSWYQQTPGQGLQFLFEYFSETQRNKGNFPGRFSGRQFSNSRSEMNVSTLELGDSALYLCASSSQGATGELFFGEGSRLTVL.

This clonotype turned up a few times. The rearrangement links TRBV14 to TRBJ2-1, with TRBD2 matching over 8 bases. The CDR3 is made up of 16 amino acids. Germline assignment: CDR1 SGHDN and CDR2 FVKESK. V was pared by 3 bases and J by 5 bases, with 9 bases of the junction left unmatched. CDR3 DNA: TGTGCCAGCAGCCAGGTCAGACTAGCGAATCACAATGAGCAGTTCTTC. Protein sequence: CASSQVRLANHNEQFF.

The table lists this clonotype with many counts. The chain joins TRBV7-2 to TRBJ2-2; TRBD1 is a possible D gene (6 bases). CDR1 and CDR2 from the germline V gene are SGHTA and FQGNSA. This CDR3 comprises 15 residues. V was pared by 4 bases and J by 2 bases, with 11 bases between. The CDR3 here is CASSSGTFNTGELFF. As DNA, the CDR3 is TGTGCCAGCAGCTCGGGGACATTCAACACCGGGGAGCTGTTTTTT.

The rearrangement links TRBV7-9 to TRBJ2-1; D may be TRBD1 (6 bases). The CDR3 spans 16 residues. CDR1 and CDR2 (germline): SEHNR, FQNEAQ (reference sequence). Trimming removed 6 bases from V and 7 bases from J, with 22 bases in between. CDR3 bases: TGTGCCAGCAGTCCAGGGGCAAGAGGGCCAAATAATGAGCAGTTCTTC. Translated, it gives CASSPGARGPNNEQFF.

This clonotype was seen a few times. The gene calls are TRBV3-1 and TRBJ2-2; D ambiguous. V was pared by 0 bases and J by 4 bases, with 0 bases between. The CDR3 covers 12 residues. The V gene's germline CDR1 is LGHDT and CDR2 YNNKEL (reference sequence). CDR3 region: CASSQDTGELFF. CDR3 nucleotides: TGTGCCAGCAGCCAAGACACCGGGGAGCTGTTTTTT.

The rearrangement uses TRBV7-8 and TRBJ1-2; TRBD1 might be the D (5 bases). Germline CDR1 and CDR2: SGHVS and FQNEAQ. CDR3 length: 14 residues. The V end was cut by 5 bases, the J end by 4 bases, with 14 bases between. DNA for the CDR3: TGTGCCAGCAGCCTAGGGGCGCAGGGCTATGGCTACACCTTC. It yields the protein CASSLGAQGYGYTF.

This clonotype was counted only a few times. The J gene is TRBJ1-2, the V gene TRBV28; 10 nucleotides line up with TRBD1. The CDR3 is made up of 14 amino acids. Unmatched junction bases numbered 6, after V lost 3 bases and J lost 8 bases. Germline CDR1 MDHEN, CDR2 SYDVKM. CDR3 amino acids: CASSFVDRGRGYTF. The CDR3 DNA sequence: TGTGCCAGCAGTTTCGTCGACAGGGGGCGAGGCTACACCTTC.

This clonotype came up a few times. This CDR3 is CASSERGTSGRGRSSYNEQFF. The CDR3 bases are TGTGCCAGCAGTGAACGTGGGACTAGCGGGAGAGGCAGAAGCTCCTACAATGAGCAGTTCTTC. V gene TRBV25-1 combines with J gene TRBJ2-1; 14 bases map to TRBD2. After removal of 2 bases from V and 0 bases from J, the junction contained 12 bases not matched to a gene. Germline V gives CDR1 MGHDK, CDR2 SYGVNS. CDR3 length: 21 residues. Full variable domain (rest looked up from reference TRBV25-1 and TRBJ2-1): EADIYQTPRYLVIGTGKKITLECSQTMGHDKMYWYQQDPGMELHLIHYSYGVNSTEKGDLSSESTVSRIRTEHFPLTLESARPSHTSQYLCASSERGTSGRGRSSYNEQFFGPGTRLTVL.

The chain carries TRBV29-1 and TRBJ1-2; D ambiguous. The CDR3 runs to 13 residues. Germline values: CDR1 SQVTM, CDR2 ANQGSEA. Trimming removed 1 base at V and 0 bases at J, with 6 bases between. The CDR3: CSVEGPTNYGYTF. The CDR3 DNA follows: TGCAGCGTTGAAGGCCCGACTAACTATGGCTACACCTTC.

This sequence joins TRBV6-2 or TRBV6-3 and TRBJ2-7, with 7 positions matching TRBD2. The CDR3 has 12 residues. Per the germline V gene, CDR1 is MNHEY and CDR2 is SVGEGT. CDR3 DNA: TGTGCTCTGGCTAGCGGAGCTGTCGAGCAGTACTTC. This encodes CALASGAVEQYF.

This clonotype was seen a handful of times. This sequence joins TRBV28 and TRBJ2-7; 9 bases match TRBD1. Germline assignment: CDR1 MDHEN and CDR2 SYDVKM. The CDR3 length is 15 residues. Germline trimming cut 6 bases from V and 4 bases from J; bases unmatched to any gene: 10. The CDR3, as DNA: TGTGCCAGCAGGCCCCCCGGGACAGGGCGATACGAGCAGTACTTC. This translates into CASRPPGTGRYEQYF.

This clonotype was seen repeatedly, ten times or more. The rearrangement links TRBV7-6 to TRBJ2-7; 7 positions match TRBD2. The V gene end was trimmed by 1 base and the J gene end by 4 bases; junction bases not matched to a gene: 7. This CDR3 region has 15 residues. The germline V gene has CDR1 SGHVS and CDR2 FNYEAQ. Here the CDR3 reads CASSLDLSGTYEQYF. The CDR3 DNA is TGTGCCAGCAGCTTAGATCTCAGCGGGACTTACGAGCAGTACTTC.

As concerns this clonotype: A junction end diverges from the germline sequence, so it may reflect a read error. In DNA, the CDR3 is TGCAGTGGTCAGGGAGTATCTTATACCAATGAACAGTTCTTC. Protein: CSGQGVSYTNEQFF. V is TRBV20-1 and J is TRBJ2-1, with D perhaps assigned TRBD1 or TRBD2 (5 bases each). This CDR3 is built from 14 residues. Germline V lookup: CDR1 DFQATT, CDR2 SNEGSKA (reference sequence).